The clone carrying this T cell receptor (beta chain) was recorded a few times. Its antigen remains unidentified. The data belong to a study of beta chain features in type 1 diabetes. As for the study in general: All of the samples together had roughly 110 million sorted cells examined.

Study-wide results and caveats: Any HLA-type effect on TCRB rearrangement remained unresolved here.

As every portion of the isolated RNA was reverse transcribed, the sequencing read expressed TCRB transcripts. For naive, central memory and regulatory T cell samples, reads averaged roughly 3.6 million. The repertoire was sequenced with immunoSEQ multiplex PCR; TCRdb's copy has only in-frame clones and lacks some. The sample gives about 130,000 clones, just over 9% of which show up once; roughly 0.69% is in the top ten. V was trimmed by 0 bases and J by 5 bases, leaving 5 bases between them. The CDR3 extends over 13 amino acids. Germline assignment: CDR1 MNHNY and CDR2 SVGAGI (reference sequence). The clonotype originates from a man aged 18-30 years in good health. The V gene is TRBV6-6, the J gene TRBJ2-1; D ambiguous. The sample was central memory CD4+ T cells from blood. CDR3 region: CASSYSRNNEQFF. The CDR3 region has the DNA TGTGCCAGCAGTTACTCGAGGAACAATGAGCAGTTCTTC.